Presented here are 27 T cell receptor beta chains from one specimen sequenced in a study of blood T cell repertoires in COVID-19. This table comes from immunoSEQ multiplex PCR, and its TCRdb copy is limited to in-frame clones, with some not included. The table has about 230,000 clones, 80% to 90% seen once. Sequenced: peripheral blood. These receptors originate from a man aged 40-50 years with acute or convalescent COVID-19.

CDR3 DNA: TGTGCCAGCAGCTTAGAGACAGTCTCTAATTCACCCCTCCACTTT. This sequence encodes CASSLETVSNSPLHF. The chain carries TRBV7-6 and TRBJ1-6; TRBD1 might be the D (5 bases). The germline V gene has CDR1 SGHVS and CDR2 FNYEAQ. The length of the CDR3 is 15 residues. Trimming removed 1 base from V and 6 bases from J, with 10 bases in between.

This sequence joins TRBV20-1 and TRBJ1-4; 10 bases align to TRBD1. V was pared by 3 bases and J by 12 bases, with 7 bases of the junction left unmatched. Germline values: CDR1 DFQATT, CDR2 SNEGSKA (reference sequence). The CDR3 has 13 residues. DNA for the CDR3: TGCAGTGCTAGTCGGGGACAGGGGAGGCAACTGTTTTTT. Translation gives CSASRGQGRQLFF.

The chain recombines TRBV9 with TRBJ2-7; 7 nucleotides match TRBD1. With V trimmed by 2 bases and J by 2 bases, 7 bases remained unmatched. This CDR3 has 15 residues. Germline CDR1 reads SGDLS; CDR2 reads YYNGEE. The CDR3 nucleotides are TGTGCCAGCAGCGTGAGGCAGGGGGAAACCTACGAGCAGTACTTC. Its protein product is CASSVRQGETYEQYF.

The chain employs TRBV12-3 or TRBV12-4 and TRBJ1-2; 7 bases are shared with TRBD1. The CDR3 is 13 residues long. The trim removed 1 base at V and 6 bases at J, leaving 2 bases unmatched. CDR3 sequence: CASSLVQGNGYTF. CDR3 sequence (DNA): TGTGCCAGCAGTTTAGTACAGGGGAATGGCTACACCTTC.

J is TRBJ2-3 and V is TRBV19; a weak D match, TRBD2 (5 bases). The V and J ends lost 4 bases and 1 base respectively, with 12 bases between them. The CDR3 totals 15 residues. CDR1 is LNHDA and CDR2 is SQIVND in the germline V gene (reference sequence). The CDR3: CASSKPTGGTDTQYF. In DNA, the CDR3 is TGTGCCAGTAGTAAGCCTACCGGGGGCACAGATACGCAGTATTTT.

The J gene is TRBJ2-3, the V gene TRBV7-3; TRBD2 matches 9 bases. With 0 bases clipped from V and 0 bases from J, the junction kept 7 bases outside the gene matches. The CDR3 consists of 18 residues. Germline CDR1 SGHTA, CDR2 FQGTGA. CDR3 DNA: TGTGCCAGCAGCTTAACTAGCGGGGGCTTCGCTAGCACAGATACGCAGTATTTT. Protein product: CASSLTSGGFASTDTQYF.

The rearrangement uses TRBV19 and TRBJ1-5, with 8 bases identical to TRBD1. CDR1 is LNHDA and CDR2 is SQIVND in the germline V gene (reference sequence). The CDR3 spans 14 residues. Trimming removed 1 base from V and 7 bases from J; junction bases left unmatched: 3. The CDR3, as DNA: TGTGCCAGTAGTATAGGGGGGACAGGACAGCCCCAGCATTTT. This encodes CASSIGGTGQPQHF.

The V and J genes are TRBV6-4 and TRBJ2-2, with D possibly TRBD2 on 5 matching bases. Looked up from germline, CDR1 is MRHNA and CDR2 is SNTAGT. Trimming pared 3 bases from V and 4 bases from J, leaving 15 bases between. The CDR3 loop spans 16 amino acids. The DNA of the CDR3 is TGTGCCAGCAGTGAAGGTGAGCCCCGGGGCACCGGGGAGCTGTTTTTT. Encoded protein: CASSEGEPRGTGELFF.

The CDR3 loop is CASSISIDYGYTF. In DNA, the CDR3 is TGTGCCAGTAGTATCAGTATTGACTATGGCTACACCTTC. J is TRBJ1-2 and V is TRBV19; D ambiguous. This CDR3 is 13 amino acids long. Germline loops: CDR1 LNHDA, CDR2 SQIVND (reference sequence). With 3 bases removed from V and 3 bases from J, the gap between germline ends came to 8 bases.

CDR3 sequence: CASSLIRGNTEAFF. The CDR3 DNA reads TGTGCCAGCTCACTTATAAGGGGGAACACTGAAGCTTTCTTT. This rearrangement joins TRBV18 to TRBJ1-1, with a possible D match to TRBD1 (5 bases). The CDR3 covers 14 residues. V was trimmed by 4 bases and J by 1 base, leaving 10 bases between them. Per the germline V gene, CDR1 is KGHSH and CDR2 is LQKENI. Variable domain in full (rest from reference TRBV18 and TRBJ1-1): NAGVMQNPRHLVRRRGQEARLRCSPMKGHSHVYWYRQLPEEGLKFMVYLQKENIIDESGMPKERFSAEFPKEGPSILRIQQVVRGDSAAYFCASSLIRGNTEAFFGQGTRLTVV.

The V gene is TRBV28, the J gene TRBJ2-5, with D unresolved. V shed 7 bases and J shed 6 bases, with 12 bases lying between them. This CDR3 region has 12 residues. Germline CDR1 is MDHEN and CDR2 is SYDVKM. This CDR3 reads CASTNSVQTQYF. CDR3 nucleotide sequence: TGTGCCAGCACCAATAGTGTCCAGACCCAGTACTTC.

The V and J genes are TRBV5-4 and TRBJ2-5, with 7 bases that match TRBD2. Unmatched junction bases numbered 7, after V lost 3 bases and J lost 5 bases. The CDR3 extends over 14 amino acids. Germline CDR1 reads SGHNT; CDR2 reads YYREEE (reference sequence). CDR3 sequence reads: CASSSTGLGETQYF. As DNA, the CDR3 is TGTGCCAGCAGCTCGACTGGACTAGGGGAGACCCAGTACTTC.

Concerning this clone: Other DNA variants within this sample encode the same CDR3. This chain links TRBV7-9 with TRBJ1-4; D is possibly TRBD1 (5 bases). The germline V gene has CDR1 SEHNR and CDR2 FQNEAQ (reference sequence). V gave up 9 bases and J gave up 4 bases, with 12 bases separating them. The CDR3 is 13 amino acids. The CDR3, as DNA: TGTGCCAGTAGTATCGACAGTAATGAAAAACTGTTTTTT. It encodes CASSIDSNEKLFF.

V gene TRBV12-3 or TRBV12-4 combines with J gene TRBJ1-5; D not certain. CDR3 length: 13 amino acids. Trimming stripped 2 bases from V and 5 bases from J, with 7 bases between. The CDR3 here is CASSLSSHQPQHF. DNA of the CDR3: TGTGCCAGCAGTTTAAGCTCACATCAGCCCCAGCATTTT.

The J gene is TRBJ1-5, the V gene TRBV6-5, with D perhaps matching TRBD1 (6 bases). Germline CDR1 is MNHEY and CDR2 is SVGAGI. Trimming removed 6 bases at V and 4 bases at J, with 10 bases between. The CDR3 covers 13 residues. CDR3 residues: CASSRTVNQPQHF. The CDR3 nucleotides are TGTGCCAGCAGCCGGACAGTAAATCAGCCCCAGCATTTT.

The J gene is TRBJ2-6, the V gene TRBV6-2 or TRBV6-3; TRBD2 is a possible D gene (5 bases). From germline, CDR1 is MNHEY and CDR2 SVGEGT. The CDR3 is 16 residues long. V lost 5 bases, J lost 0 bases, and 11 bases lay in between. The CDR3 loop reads CASSDPRGSGANVLTF. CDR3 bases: TGTGCCAGCAGTGACCCACGGGGCTCTGGGGCCAACGTCCTGACTTTC.

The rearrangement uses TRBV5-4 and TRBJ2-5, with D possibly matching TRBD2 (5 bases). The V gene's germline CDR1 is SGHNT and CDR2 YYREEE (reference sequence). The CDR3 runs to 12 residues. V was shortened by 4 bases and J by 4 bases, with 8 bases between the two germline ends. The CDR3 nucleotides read TGTGCCAGCAGCGGACTTCGAGAGACCCAGTACTTC. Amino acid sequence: CASSGLRETQYF.

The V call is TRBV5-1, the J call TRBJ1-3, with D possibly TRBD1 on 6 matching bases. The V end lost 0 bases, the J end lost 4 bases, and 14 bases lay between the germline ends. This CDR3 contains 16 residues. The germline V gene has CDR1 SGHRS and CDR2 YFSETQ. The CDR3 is CASSLAWQGKGNTIYF. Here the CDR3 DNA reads TGCGCCAGCAGCTTGGCCTGGCAGGGGAAAGGAAACACCATATATTTT.

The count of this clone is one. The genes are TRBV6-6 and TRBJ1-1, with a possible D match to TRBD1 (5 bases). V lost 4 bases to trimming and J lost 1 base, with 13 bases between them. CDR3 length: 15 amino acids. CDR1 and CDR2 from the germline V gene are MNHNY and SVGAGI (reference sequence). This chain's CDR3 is CASSFREGRNTEAFF. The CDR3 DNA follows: TGTGCCAGCAGTTTCAGGGAGGGAAGGAACACTGAAGCTTTCTTT.

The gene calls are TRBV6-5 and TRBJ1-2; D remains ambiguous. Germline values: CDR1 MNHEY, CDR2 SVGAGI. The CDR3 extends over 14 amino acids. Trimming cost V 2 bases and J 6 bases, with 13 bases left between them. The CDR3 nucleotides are TGTGCCAGCAGTTACGAATCAAGACACAATGGCTACACCTTC. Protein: CASSYESRHNGYTF.

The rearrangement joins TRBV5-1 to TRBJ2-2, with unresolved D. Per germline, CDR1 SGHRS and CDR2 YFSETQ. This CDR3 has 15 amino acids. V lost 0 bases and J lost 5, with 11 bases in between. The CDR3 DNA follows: TGCGCCAGCAGCTTGGCTCCGTCTCCTACCGGGGAGCTGTTTTTT. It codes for CASSLAPSPTGELFF.

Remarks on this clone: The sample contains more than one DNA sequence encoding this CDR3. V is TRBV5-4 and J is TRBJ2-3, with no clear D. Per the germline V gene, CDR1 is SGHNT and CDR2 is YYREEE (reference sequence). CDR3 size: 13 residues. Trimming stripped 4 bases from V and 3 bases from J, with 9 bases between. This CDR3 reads CASSPADTDTQYF. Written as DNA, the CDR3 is TGTGCCAGCAGCCCGGCGGATACAGATACGCAGTATTTT.

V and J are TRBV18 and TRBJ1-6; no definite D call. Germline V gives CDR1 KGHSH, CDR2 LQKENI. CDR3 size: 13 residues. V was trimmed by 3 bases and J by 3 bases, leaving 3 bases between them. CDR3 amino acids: CASSPSYNSPLHF. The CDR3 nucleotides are TGTGCCAGCTCACCGAGCTATAATTCACCCCTCCACTTT.

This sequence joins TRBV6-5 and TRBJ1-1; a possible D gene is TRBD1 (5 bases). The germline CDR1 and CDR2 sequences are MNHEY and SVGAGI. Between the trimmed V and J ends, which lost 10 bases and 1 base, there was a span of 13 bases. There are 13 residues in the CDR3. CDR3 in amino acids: CATNFRENTEAFF. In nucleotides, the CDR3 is TGTGCCACCAACTTCAGGGAGAACACTGAAGCTTTCTTT.

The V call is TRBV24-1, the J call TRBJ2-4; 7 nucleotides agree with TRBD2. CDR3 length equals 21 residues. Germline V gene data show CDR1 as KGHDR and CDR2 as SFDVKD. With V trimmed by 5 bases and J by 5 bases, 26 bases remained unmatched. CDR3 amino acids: CATSALLGSRSHPRGENIQYF. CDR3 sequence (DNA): TGTGCCACCAGTGCTCTGCTGGGTTCGCGGTCCCACCCTCGGGGGGAAAACATTCAGTACTTC.

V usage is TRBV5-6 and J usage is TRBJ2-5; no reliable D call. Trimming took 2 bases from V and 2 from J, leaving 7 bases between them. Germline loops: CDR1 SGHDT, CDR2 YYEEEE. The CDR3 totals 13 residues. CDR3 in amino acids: CASSFPQQETQYF. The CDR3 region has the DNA TGTGCCAGCAGCTTTCCCCAGCAAGAGACCCAGTACTTC.

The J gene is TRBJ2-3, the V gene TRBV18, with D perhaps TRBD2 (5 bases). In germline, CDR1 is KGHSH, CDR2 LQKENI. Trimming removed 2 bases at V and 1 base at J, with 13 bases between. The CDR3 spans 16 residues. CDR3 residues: CASSPVTSSRTDTQYF. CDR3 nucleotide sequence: TGTGCCAGCTCACCAGTTACTAGTTCCCGCACAGATACGCAGTATTTT.